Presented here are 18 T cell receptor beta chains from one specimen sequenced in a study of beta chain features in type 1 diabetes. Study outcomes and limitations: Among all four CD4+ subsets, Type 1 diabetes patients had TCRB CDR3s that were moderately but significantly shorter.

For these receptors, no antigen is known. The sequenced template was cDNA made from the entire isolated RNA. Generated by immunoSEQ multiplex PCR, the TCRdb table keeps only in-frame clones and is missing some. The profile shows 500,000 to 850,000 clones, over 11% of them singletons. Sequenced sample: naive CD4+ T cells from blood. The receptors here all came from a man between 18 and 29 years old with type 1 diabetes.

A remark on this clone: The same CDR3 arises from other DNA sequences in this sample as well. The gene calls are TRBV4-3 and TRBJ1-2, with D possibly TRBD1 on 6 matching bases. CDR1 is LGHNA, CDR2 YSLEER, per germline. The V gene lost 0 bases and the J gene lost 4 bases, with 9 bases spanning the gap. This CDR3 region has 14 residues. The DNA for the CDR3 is TGCGCCAGCAGCCAAGATTCAGGGGCCTATGGCTACACCTTC. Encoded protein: CASSQDSGAYGYTF.

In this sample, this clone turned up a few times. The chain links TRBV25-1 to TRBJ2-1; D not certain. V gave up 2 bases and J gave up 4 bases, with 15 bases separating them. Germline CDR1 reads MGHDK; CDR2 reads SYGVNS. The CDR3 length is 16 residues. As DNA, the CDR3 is TGTGCCAGCAGTGAACGTCTTACGGCAGATTACAATGAGCAGTTCTTC. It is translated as CASSERLTADYNEQFF.

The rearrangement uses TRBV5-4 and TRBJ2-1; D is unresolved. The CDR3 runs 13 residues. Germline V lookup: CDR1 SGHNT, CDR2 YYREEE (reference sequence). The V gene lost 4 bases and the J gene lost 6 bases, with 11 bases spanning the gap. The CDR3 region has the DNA TGTGCCAGCAGCAACCCGACGAGCAATGAGCAGTTCTTC. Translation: CASSNPTSNEQFF.

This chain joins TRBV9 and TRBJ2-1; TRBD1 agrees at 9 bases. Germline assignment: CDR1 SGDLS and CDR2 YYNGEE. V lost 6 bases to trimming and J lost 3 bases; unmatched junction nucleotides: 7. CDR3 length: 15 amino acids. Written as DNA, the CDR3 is TGTGCCAGCACACCGGGACAGGGTTACTACAATGAGCAGTTCTTC. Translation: CASTPGQGYYNEQFF.

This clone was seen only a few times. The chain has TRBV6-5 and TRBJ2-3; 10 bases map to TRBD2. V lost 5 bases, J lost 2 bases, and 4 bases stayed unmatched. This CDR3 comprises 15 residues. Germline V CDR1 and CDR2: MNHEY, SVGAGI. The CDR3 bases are TGTGCCAGCAGTCAGCTAGCGGGGGCCACAGATACGCAGTATTTT. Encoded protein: CASSQLAGATDTQYF.

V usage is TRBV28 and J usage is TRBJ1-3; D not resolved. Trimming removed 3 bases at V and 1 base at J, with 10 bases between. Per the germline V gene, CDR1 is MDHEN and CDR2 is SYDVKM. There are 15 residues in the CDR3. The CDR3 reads CASSLLLASGNTIYF. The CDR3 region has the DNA TGTGCCAGCAGTTTGCTATTGGCTTCTGGAAACACCATATATTTT. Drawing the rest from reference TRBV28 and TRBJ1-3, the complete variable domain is DVKVTQSSRYLVKRTGEKVFLECVQDMDHENMFWYRQDPGLGLRLIYFSYDVKMKEKGDIPEGYSVSREKKERFSLILESASTNQTSMYLCASSLLLASGNTIYFGEGSWLTVV.

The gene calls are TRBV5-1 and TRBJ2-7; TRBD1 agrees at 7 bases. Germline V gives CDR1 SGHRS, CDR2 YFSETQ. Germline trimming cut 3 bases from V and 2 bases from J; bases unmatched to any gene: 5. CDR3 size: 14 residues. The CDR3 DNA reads TGCGCCAGCAGCTATGGACAGGCTGCCTACGAGCAGTACTTC. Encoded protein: CASSYGQAAYEQYF.

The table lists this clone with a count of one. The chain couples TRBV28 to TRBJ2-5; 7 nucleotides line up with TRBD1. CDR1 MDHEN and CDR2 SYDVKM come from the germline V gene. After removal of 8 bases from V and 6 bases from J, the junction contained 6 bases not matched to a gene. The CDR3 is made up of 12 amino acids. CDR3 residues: CASRQGLKTQYF. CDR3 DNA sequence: TGTGCCAGCCGACAGGGCTTGAAGACCCAGTACTTC.

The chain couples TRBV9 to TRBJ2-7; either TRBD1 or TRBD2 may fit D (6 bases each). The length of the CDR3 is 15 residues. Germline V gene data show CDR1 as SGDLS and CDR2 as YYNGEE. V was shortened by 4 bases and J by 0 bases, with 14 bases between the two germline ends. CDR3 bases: TGTGCCAGCAGCCACCCGGAGGGGGGCTCCTACGAGCAGTACTTC. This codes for CASSHPEGGSYEQYF.

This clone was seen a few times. The CDR3 bases are TGTGCCAGCAGCCTTCGAGCTAGCGGGGGAGCACCAGATACGCAGTATTTT. Protein sequence: CASSLRASGGAPDTQYF. The chain links TRBV7-9 to TRBJ2-3, with 10 bases matching TRBD2. The V gene end was trimmed by 5 bases and the J gene end by 4 bases; junction bases not matched to a gene: 12. This CDR3 region has 17 residues. CDR1 SEHNR and CDR2 FQNEAQ come from the germline V gene (reference sequence). The full variable domain, its missing parts supplied by reference TRBV7-9 and TRBJ2-3, is DTGVSQNPRHKITKRGQNVTFRCDPISEHNRLYWYRQTLGQGPEFLTYFQNEAQLEKSRLLSDRFSAERPKGSFSTLEIQRTEQGDSAMYLCASSLRASGGAPDTQYFGPGTRLTVL.

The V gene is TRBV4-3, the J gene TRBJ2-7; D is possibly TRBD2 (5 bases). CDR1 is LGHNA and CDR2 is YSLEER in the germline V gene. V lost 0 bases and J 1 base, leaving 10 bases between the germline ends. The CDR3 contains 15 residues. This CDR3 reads CASSQDPRGSYEQYF. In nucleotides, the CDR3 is TGCGCCAGCAGCCAAGATCCCCGGGGTTCCTACGAGCAGTACTTC.

The CDR3 region is CASSVPPSYNEQFF. CDR3 bases: TGTGCCAGCAGTGTACCGCCTAGCTACAATGAGCAGTTCTTC. This chain uses TRBV25-1 with TRBJ2-1; D remains ambiguous. This CDR3 contains 14 residues. Germline CDR1 reads MGHDK; CDR2 reads SYGVNS. Trimming stripped 4 bases from V and 3 bases from J, with 10 bases between.

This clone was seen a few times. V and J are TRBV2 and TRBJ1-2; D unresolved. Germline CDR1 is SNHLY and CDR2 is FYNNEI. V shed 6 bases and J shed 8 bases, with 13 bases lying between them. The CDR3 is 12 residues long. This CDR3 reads CASRPLGRGYTF. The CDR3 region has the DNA TGTGCCAGCAGACCGTTAGGTCGGGGCTACACCTTC.

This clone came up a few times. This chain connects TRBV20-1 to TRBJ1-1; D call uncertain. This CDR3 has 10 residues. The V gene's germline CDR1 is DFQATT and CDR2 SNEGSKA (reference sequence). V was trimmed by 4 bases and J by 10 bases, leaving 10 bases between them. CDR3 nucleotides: TGCAGTGCTAAGGAGGGCGCAGCTTTCTTT. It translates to CSAKEGAAFF.

The chain's CDR3 is CASSSTGTLDEKLFF. CDR3 bases: TGTGCCAGCAGCTCGACGGGGACCCTCGATGAAAAACTGTTTTTT. The J gene is TRBJ1-4, the V gene TRBV11-2; TRBD1 might be the D (5 bases). V lost 4 bases, J lost 6 bases, and 15 bases lay in between. The germline gives CDR1 SGHAT, CDR2 FQNNGV. CDR3 length: 15 residues.

This CDR3 reads CASSFLLAGGAETQYF. CDR3 nucleotides: TGTGCCAGCAGCTTTCTACTAGCGGGAGGGGCAGAGACCCAGTACTTC. The chain is built from TRBV11-1 and TRBJ2-5, with 13 bases lining up with TRBD2. CDR3 length: 16 residues. Germline CDR1 SGHAT, CDR2 FQDESV (reference sequence). V trimming: 3 bases; J trimming: 4 bases; junction bases outside the gene matches: 5.

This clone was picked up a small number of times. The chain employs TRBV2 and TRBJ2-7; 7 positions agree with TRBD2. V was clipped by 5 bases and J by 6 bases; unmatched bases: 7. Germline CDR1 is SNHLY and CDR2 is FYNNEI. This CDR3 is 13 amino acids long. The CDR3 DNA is TGTGCCAGCAGTACGGACACGGGAGGCGAGCAGTACTTC. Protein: CASSTDTGGEQYF.

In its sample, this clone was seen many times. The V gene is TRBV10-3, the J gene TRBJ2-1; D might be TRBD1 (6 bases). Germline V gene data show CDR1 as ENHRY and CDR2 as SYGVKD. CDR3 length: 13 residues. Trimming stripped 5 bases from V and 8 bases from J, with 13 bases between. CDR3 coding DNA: TGTGCCATCAGTTGGGACACCCACGATGAGCAGTTCTTC. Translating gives CAISWDTHDEQFF.